This T cell receptor beta chain was captured in a study of T cell responses to AZD1222 COVID-19 vaccine. Overall study results and limits: Donors were chiefly white British, with a greater number of females, and clonal diversity was perhaps underestimated. Repertoires in all cases were sampled only once the peak T cell response had passed.

This CDR3 region has 13 residues. Germline CDR1 and CDR2: MRHNA and SNTAGT. The V end lost 3 bases, the J end lost 3 bases, and 6 bases lay between the germline ends. Sequencing used immunoSEQ multiplex PCR; TCRdb keeps in-frame clones, though not all of them. The sample holds under 70,000 clones, less than 90% seen once. Regarding this clone: Its matching antigen is unknown.

The clonotype comes from an adult in good health. Sequences were derived from peripheral blood, sampled on day 0 of AZD1222 vaccination. V is TRBV6-4 and J is TRBJ2-1; D is ambiguous. CDR3 sequence (DNA): TGTGCCAGCAGTGAAACCAACTACAATGAGCAGTTCTTC. Translated: CASSETNYNEQFF.